The 20 T cell receptor beta chains presented below share a single source sample, sequenced in a study of blood T cell repertoires in COVID-19. Profiled with immunoSEQ multiplex PCR; TCRdb holds only in-frame clones, not every one. The sample has some 190,000 clones, around 80% seen once; the top ten hold roughly 7.6%. Sequenced material: peripheral blood. These receptors all come from a woman older than 75 with COVID-19, enrolled during active disease.

The V gene is TRBV2, the J gene TRBJ1-1, with D hard to call. The CDR3 sequence is 11 residues long. Deletions cut 4 bases from V and 8 bases from J, with 8 bases between. Germline V gives CDR1 SNHLY, CDR2 FYNNEI. The DNA of the CDR3 is TGTGCCAGCAGTGTGAGTGTCGAAGCTTTCTTT. Translated, it gives CASSVSVEAFF.

J is TRBJ1-2 and V is TRBV10-3, with a weak D call TRBD1 (5 bases). Germline assignment: CDR1 ENHRY and CDR2 SYGVKD. The CDR3 is 14 residues long. The V and J ends lost 4 bases and 4 bases respectively, with 13 bases between them. The CDR3 nucleotides are TGTGCCATCAGTGGGGGCCGGGGGATCTATGGCTACACCTTC. Amino acids: CAISGGRGIYGYTF.

The chain is built from TRBV3-1 (or the pseudogene TRBV3-2) and TRBJ2-1, with a weak D call TRBD2 (6 bases). V was trimmed by 4 bases and J by 5 bases, leaving 12 bases between them. This CDR3 is built from 14 residues. The V gene's germline CDR1 is LGHDT and CDR2 YNNKEL (reference sequence). CDR3 nucleotides: TGTGCCAGCAGCCTTCGCGGGGCTGACAATGAGCAGTTCTTC. Protein product: CASSLRGADNEQFF.

The CDR3 protein is CASSLTAREGEKLFF. CDR3 sequence (DNA): TGTGCCAGCAGCTTGACCGCTCGGGAGGGCGAAAAACTGTTTTTT. This chain links TRBV5-4 with TRBJ1-4; the D is unclear. CDR3 length equals 15 residues. Germline V gives CDR1 SGHNT, CDR2 YYREEE (reference sequence). V was trimmed by 1 base and J by 8 bases, leaving 15 bases between them.

V is TRBV15 and J is TRBJ2-1, with 9 bases fitting TRBD2. CDR1 and CDR2 (germline): LNHNV, YYDKDF (reference sequence). The CDR3 covers 16 residues. V was clipped by 0 bases and J by 6 bases; unmatched bases: 6. The CDR3 DNA sequence: TGTGCCACCAGCAGAGATCCAGCGGGAGGACCCAATGAGCAGTTCTTC. It encodes CATSRDPAGGPNEQFF.

The rearrangement links TRBV5-1 to TRBJ1-3; no clear D. This CDR3 is built from 16 residues. V was clipped by 2 bases and J by 0 bases, with 12 bases between them. Germline CDR1 is SGHRS and CDR2 is YFSETQ. Here the CDR3 reads CASSFDPGSSGNTIYF. For the CDR3, the DNA is TGCGCCAGCAGCTTCGATCCGGGGAGCTCTGGAAACACCATATATTTT.

This chain links TRBV3-1 (or the pseudogene TRBV3-2) with TRBJ1-2; D not certain. There are 14 residues in the CDR3. Germline loops: CDR1 LGHDT, CDR2 YNNKEL (reference sequence). V lost 1 base, J lost 7 bases, and 13 bases lay in between. CDR3 residues: CASSQGAGVSGYTF. Here the CDR3 DNA reads TGTGCCAGCAGCCAAGGAGCCGGGGTGAGTGGCTACACCTTC.

V gene TRBV28 combines with J gene TRBJ1-5, with 9 bases that match TRBD1. The CDR3 sequence is 14 residues long. J gave up 4 bases and V 4 bases, and 2 bases lay outside the gene matches. Germline loops: CDR1 MDHEN, CDR2 SYDVKM. CDR3 nucleotides: TGTGCCAGCAGTTCCGGACAGGGGAATCAGCCCCAGCATTTT. Residues: CASSSGQGNQPQHF.

The rearrangement joins TRBV28 to TRBJ2-1; maybe TRBD2 (6 bases). There are 15 residues in the CDR3. CDR1 and CDR2 (germline): MDHEN, SYDVKM. Trimming took off 8 bases at V and 0 bases at J, with 14 bases between the two ends. The CDR3 protein is CASGSGALSYNEQFF. The CDR3 DNA reads TGTGCCAGCGGCTCGGGAGCCCTCTCCTACAATGAGCAGTTCTTC.

This clone came up once. This chain links TRBV6-5 with TRBJ1-6; D possibly corresponds to TRBD1 (6 bases). V was clipped by 9 bases and J by 8 bases, with 14 bases between them. The germline V gene has CDR1 MNHEY and CDR2 SVGAGI. This CDR3 is built from 13 residues. CDR3 DNA sequence: TGTGCCAGAACCAGGGGCGTCGATTCACCCCTCCACTTT. It codes for CARTRGVDSPLHF.

This clone has only one observation. V gene TRBV28 combines with J gene TRBJ2-1, with 11 bases fitting TRBD2. The V and J ends lost 3 bases and 4 bases, in that order; junction bases with no gene match: 2. The CDR3 contains 15 residues. CDR1 and CDR2 (germline): MDHEN, SYDVKM. The CDR3 nucleotides are TGTGCCAGCAGTTTGACTAGCGGGGATTACAATGAGCAGTTCTTC. This gives the protein CASSLTSGDYNEQFF. The full variable domain, completed using reference TRBV28 and TRBJ2-1, is DVKVTQSSRYLVKRTGEKVFLECVQDMDHENMFWYRQDPGLGLRLIYFSYDVKMKEKGDIPEGYSVSREKKERFSLILESASTNQTSMYLCASSLTSGDYNEQFFGPGTRLTVL.

This clone is a singleton in its sample. The V gene is TRBV7-9, the J gene TRBJ2-1; 13 positions agree with TRBD2. The germline CDR1 and CDR2 sequences are SEHNR and FQNEAQ (reference sequence). The CDR3 runs to 18 residues. Unmatched junction bases numbered 10, after V lost 4 bases and J lost 4 bases. The CDR3 reads CASSSWTSGRSRYNEQFF. CDR3 DNA: TGTGCCAGCAGCTCCTGGACTAGCGGGAGATCGCGTTACAATGAGCAGTTCTTC.

This clone was observed a handful of times. The rearrangement links TRBV27 to TRBJ1-5, with D unresolved. Germline V gene sequence: CDR1 MNHEY, CDR2 SMNVEV (reference sequence). This CDR3 has 15 amino acids. Trimming pared 3 bases from V and 0 bases from J, leaving 9 bases between. The CDR3 DNA is TGTGCCAGCAGTTTCGGTGCGGGTAGCAATCAGCCCCAGCATTTT. Translating gives CASSFGAGSNQPQHF.

The chain carries TRBV6-6 and TRBJ1-1; 9 nucleotides line up with TRBD1. The CDR3 has 12 residues. CDR1 is MNHNY, CDR2 SVGAGI, per germline (reference sequence). The V gene end was trimmed by 8 bases and the J gene end by 4 bases; junction bases not matched to a gene: 2. CDR3 protein: CASGTGSTEAFF. In DNA, the CDR3 is TGTGCCAGCGGGACAGGGAGCACTGAAGCTTTCTTT.

The chain carries TRBV3-1 (or the pseudogene TRBV3-2) and TRBJ1-1; 9 positions match TRBD1. The CDR3 loop spans 14 amino acids. V gave up 3 bases and J gave up 9 bases; unmatched junction bases: 8. Germline V gives CDR1 LGHDT, CDR2 YNNKEL (reference sequence). The CDR3 DNA follows: TGTGCCAGCAGCCAGGGGGCACAGGGGGCGAAAGCTTTCTTT. It codes for CASSQGAQGAKAFF.

The gene calls are TRBV7-2 and TRBJ1-5; 9 positions agree with TRBD1. The CDR3 runs 15 residues. Germline CDR1 is SGHTA and CDR2 is FQGNSA. Trimming cost V 1 base and J 4 bases; bases outside gene matches: 2. DNA for the CDR3: TGTGCCAGCAGCTTAGGGACAGGGGTTAATCAGCCCCAGCATTTT. Translation gives CASSLGTGVNQPQHF.

The chain combines TRBV12-3 or TRBV12-4 with TRBJ2-5, with D possibly matching TRBD1 (5 bases). The ends were cut back, 4 bases at V and 9 bases at J, with 15 bases in the middle. The CDR3 loop spans 13 amino acids. CDR3: CASSSQGGDSQYF. CDR3 in DNA: TGTGCCAGCAGTTCCCAGGGTGGAGACTCCCAGTACTTC.

The rearrangement links TRBV3-1 (or the pseudogene TRBV3-2) to TRBJ2-7; 11 bases align to TRBD2. This CDR3 spans 15 amino acids. Per the germline V gene, CDR1 is LGHDT and CDR2 is YNNKEL (reference sequence). The junction had 6 bases not matched to a gene; V was cut back by 6 bases and J by 2 bases. The CDR3 nucleotides are TGTGCCAGCAGGGGGCCGGGACTAGCGGCCTACGAGCAGTACTTC. Amino acids: CASRGPGLAAYEQYF.

This clone was seen once. The V call is TRBV5-8, the J call TRBJ1-4; D is unclear. Germline V gene sequence: CDR1 SGHTS, CDR2 YDEGEE. Trimming took 0 bases from V and 7 from J, leaving 16 bases between them. The CDR3 covers 16 residues. CDR3 nucleotide sequence: TGTGCCAGCAGCTTGGAAGCGACGGGGTGGGGTGAAAAACTGTTTTTT. Translated: CASSLEATGWGEKLFF.

The chain uses TRBV7-2 and TRBJ2-3; 10 nucleotides match TRBD2. Germline lookup yields CDR1 SGHTA and CDR2 FQGNSA. The CDR3 totals 15 residues. Trimming cost V 6 bases and J 4 bases; bases outside gene matches: 7. CDR3: CASRFASGGPDTQYF. The CDR3 nucleotides read TGTGCCAGCAGATTTGCTAGCGGGGGACCAGATACGCAGTATTTT.